This T cell receptor (beta chain) was sequenced for a study of blood T cell repertoires in COVID-19. For the study at large: Material from acute and convalescent COVID-19 was sourced from the United States, Italy and Spain. PBMCs, B-cell-depleted T cells, or T cells were the source of the cDNA or gDNA that made up the material.

As handled by the study authors: Reference gene primer amplification yielded estimated nucleated cell counts. The protocol was immunoSEQ multiplex PCR, while the TCRdb copy is restricted to in-frame clones and leaves out a portion. V and J calls and clone size are those listed in that table; D and trimming were worked out from the DNA. Of just over 150,000 clones in the sample, about 93% are singletons; the top ten hold 3.5% to 5%. This CDR3 is 15 amino acids long. Germline V gives CDR1 MNHNS, CDR2 SASEGT. The junction had 3 bases not matched to a gene; V was cut back by 2 bases and J by 1 base. The source is a woman in her fifties or sixties with acute or convalescent COVID-19. The chain recombines TRBV6-1 with TRBJ2-5; TRBD2 agrees at 8 bases. The sequenced sample was peripheral blood. CDR3 residues: CASSETAGGQETQYF. In DNA, the CDR3 is TGTGCCAGCAGTGAAACGGCGGGGGGCCAAGAGACCCAGTACTTC.